This T cell receptor beta chain was documented in a study of cytomegalovirus exposure and HLA in healthy donors. Whole-study findings and limits: Cytomegalovirus-associated TCR beta chains were listed, numbering some 180.

Turning to this clone: No antigen is known for it.

This CDR3 region has 15 residues. Germline V lookup: CDR1 SNHLY, CDR2 FYNNEI. V shed 5 bases and J shed 0 bases, with 11 bases lying between them. The PCR had 60 Vbeta and 13 Jbeta primers. Measured with immunoSEQ multiplex PCR; TCRdb has only the in-frame clones, and not every one. The table shows some 95,000 clones, with about four fifths occurring only once. Source material: PBMCs. The V call is TRBV2, the J call TRBJ2-1; D may be TRBD2 (6 bases). The sequence came from a woman aged 40-49 years in good health and CMV-seronegative. The CDR3: CASSRDSGSYNEQFF. The CDR3 bases are TGTGCCAGCAGTCGTGATAGCGGCTCCTACAATGAGCAGTTCTTC.